The present entry profiles one T cell receptor (beta chain) with its context. V lost 5 bases and J lost 2, with 6 bases in between. The CDR3 totals 12 residues. Per germline, CDR1 MNHEY and CDR2 SVGEGT. These data come from a study of blood T cell repertoires in COVID-19. Study-wide background: From the United States, Italy and Spain came samples of acute and convalescent COVID-19.

Participants were aged about 18 to 95 years, lived in roughly 25 US areas, and enrolled virtually. Membership in each cohort depended on participant-reported clinical history. In Cohort 3, a recovered donor had either two negative PCRs, clearance, or symptom resolution. The repertoire was sequenced with immunoSEQ multiplex PCR; TCRdb's copy has only in-frame clones and lacks some. The table lists approximately 200,000 clones, 80% to 90% of them singletons. This TCR was sampled from a man aged 25-40 years who had recovered from COVID-19. The sequenced sample consisted of PBMCs or T cells enriched from blood (not recorded which). The V gene is TRBV6-2 or TRBV6-3, the J gene TRBJ2-5; D gene ambiguous. CDR3 sequence reads: CASSRPQETQYF. CDR3 in DNA: TGTGCCAGCAGTCGTCCTCAAGAGACCCAGTACTTC.